The entry that follows covers one T cell receptor beta chain sequence. Its cognate antigen is unknown. It was the roughly 130-subject validation cohort, separate from the 666-subject first cohort, to which the donors belonged. Using immunoSEQ multiplex PCR, the repertoire was profiled, and TCRdb retains in-frame clones only, with some absent. This sample carries 150,000 or so clones, 85% to 95% of them seen once, and the ten largest clones take 1.5% to 2%. This specimen comes from a study of cytomegalovirus exposure and HLA in healthy donors. Study results and caveats: Reported results showed that the classifier diagnosed cytomegalovirus status with high specificity and sensitivity.

The V and J ends lost 3 bases and 7 bases respectively, with 11 bases between them. Germline-derived CDR1 and CDR2 are GTSNPN and SVGIG (reference sequence). The length of the CDR3 is 12 residues. The gene calls are TRBV30 and TRBJ2-3; no clear D gene. The sample taken for sequencing was PBMCs. The clonotype originates from a man aged 18 to 29 in good health and CMV-seropositive. CDR3 nucleotide sequence: TGTGCCTGGAGGCGGTCGACTTATACGCAGTATTTT. This sequence encodes CAWRRSTYTQYF.